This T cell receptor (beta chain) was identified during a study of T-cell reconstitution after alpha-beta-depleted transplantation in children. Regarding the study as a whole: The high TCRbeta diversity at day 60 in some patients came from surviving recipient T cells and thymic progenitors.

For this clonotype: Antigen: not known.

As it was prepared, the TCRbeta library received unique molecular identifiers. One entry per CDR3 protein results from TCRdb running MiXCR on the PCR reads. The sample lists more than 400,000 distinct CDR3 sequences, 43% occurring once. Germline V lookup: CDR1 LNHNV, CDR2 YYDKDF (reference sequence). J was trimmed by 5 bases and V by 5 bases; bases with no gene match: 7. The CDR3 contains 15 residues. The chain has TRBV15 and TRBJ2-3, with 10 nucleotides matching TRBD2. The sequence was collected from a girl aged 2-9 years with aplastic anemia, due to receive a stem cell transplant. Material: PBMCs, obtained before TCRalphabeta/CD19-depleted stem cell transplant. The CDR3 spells CATSLTSGELDTQYF. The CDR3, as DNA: TGTGCCACCAGCTTAACTAGCGGGGAGTTAGATACGCAGTATTTT.